One sample yielded the 20 T cell receptor beta chains listed below, sequenced in a study of CD8 T cells in ankylosing spondylitis. No antigen has been identified for these receptors. Study results and caveats: Several highly homologous variants made up a TCR beta motif that seemed to typify ankylosing spondylitis blood.

TCRdb reanalysed the 5' RACE reads using MiXCR and keeps one entry per CDR3 protein. The data hold about 800,000 distinct CDR3 sequences, with 12% observed a single time. Sequences were obtained from blood, either unsorted or a sorted T cell fraction (not recorded which). The source of these receptors is a male donor with ankylosing spondylitis.

In this sample, this clonotype turned up a few times. The chain uses TRBV30 and TRBJ2-7, with D maybe TRBD1 (6 bases). Germline lookup yields CDR1 GTSNPN and CDR2 SVGIG (reference sequence). The CDR3 contains 15 residues. Trimming stripped 0 bases from V and 2 bases from J, with 14 bases between. The CDR3 DNA sequence: TGTGCCTGGAGTGTAATAGGGGGTGCCCCCTACGAGCAGTACTTC. Its translation: CAWSVIGGAPYEQYF.

The J gene is TRBJ1-2, the V gene TRBV6-1, with TRBD1 as a possible D gene (5 bases). V shed 7 bases and J shed 4 bases, with 16 bases lying between them. Germline V gene data show CDR1 as MNHNS and CDR2 as SASEGT. There are 14 residues in the CDR3. In DNA, the CDR3 is TGTGCCAGCACTCCCTCGGGGCCCCTCTATGGCTACACCTTC. It translates to CASTPSGPLYGYTF.

This chain connects TRBV5-1 to TRBJ2-1; 9 nucleotides match TRBD1. CDR3 length: 15 amino acids. Trimming took 2 bases from V and 11 from J; bases not matched to a gene: 11. Germline CDR1 is SGHRS and CDR2 is YFSETQ. The CDR3 sequence: CASSFGTGNSPKQFF. CDR3 sequence (DNA): TGCGCCAGCAGCTTCGGGACAGGGAATAGTCCCAAGCAGTTCTTC.

V gene TRBV20-1 combines with J gene TRBJ2-1; perhaps TRBD2 as D (7 bases). Germline values: CDR1 DFQATT, CDR2 SNEGSKA (reference sequence). This CDR3 region has 15 residues. The ends were cut back, 1 base at V and 3 bases at J, with 13 bases in the middle. The CDR3 protein is CSARGSGGYYNEQFF. CDR3 DNA sequence: TGCAGTGCTAGAGGATCGGGGGGCTACTACAATGAGCAGTTCTTC.

This sequence joins TRBV4-2 and TRBJ2-3; a weak D match, TRBD1 (5 bases). V shed 4 bases and J shed 2 bases, with 13 bases lying between them. Germline V lookup: CDR1 LGHNA, CDR2 YNFKEQ. There are 15 residues in the CDR3. The CDR3 sequence: CASSLQGENTDTQYF. In DNA, the CDR3 is TGTGCCAGCAGCCTCCAGGGTGAGAACACAGATACGCAGTATTTT.

The chain couples TRBV7-2 to TRBJ1-2, with 7 bases identical to TRBD1. Germline CDR1 and CDR2: SGHTA and FQGNSA. V dropped 1 base and J dropped 4; count of bases not matched to a gene: 9. This CDR3 spans 16 amino acids. The CDR3 coding sequence is TGTGCCAGCAGCTTAGTCAGGGGGGGCTTGAGCTATGGCTACACCTTC. Protein sequence: CASSLVRGGLSYGYTF.

The chain couples TRBV18 to TRBJ2-4; the match to TRBD2 covers 7 bases. V was pared by 2 bases and J by 2 bases, with 9 bases of the junction left unmatched. Germline V gives CDR1 KGHSH, CDR2 LQKENI. The CDR3 has 17 amino acids. The CDR3 DNA reads TGTGCCAGCTCACCATTCTCTAGCGGCCCACCCAAAAACATTCAGTACTTC. As protein: CASSPFSSGPPKNIQYF.

The chain employs TRBV4-2 and TRBJ2-2, with TRBD2 identical over 11 bases. V gave up 4 bases and J gave up 5 bases; unmatched junction bases: 12. This CDR3 is 18 amino acids long. Germline CDR1 is LGHNA and CDR2 is YNFKEQ. The CDR3 is CASSRGDLAGGRTGELFF. In nucleotides, the CDR3 is TGTGCCAGCAGCCGAGGTGACCTAGCGGGAGGACGAACCGGGGAGCTGTTTTTT.

This clonotype occurred a few times. The gene calls are TRBV7-2 and TRBJ2-5; D call uncertain. The V and J ends lost 1 base and 5 bases respectively, with 11 bases between them. The germline V gene encodes CDR1 SGHTA and CDR2 FQGNSA. The CDR3 runs to 14 residues. CDR3: CASSLDAAWETQYF. The CDR3 region has the DNA TGTGCCAGCAGCTTAGACGCTGCTTGGGAGACCCAGTACTTC.

This rearrangement joins TRBV6-6 to TRBJ2-1; D ambiguous. The V end lost 5 bases, the J end lost 7 bases, and 9 bases lay between the germline ends. CDR1 is MNHNY, CDR2 SVGAGI, per germline (reference sequence). CDR3 length equals 12 residues. In DNA form, the CDR3 reads TGTGCCAGCAGTCCCCCGGTGAATGAGCAGTTCTTC. Translated: CASSPPVNEQFF.

This clonotype has just a few counts. The gene calls are TRBV6-5 and TRBJ2-3; a weak D match, TRBD2 (6 bases). Looked up from germline, CDR1 is MNHEY and CDR2 is SVGAGI. With 0 bases removed from V and 5 bases from J, the gap between germline ends came to 12 bases. The CDR3 covers 15 residues. This CDR3 reads CASSYSPLGGDTQYF. The CDR3 DNA reads TGTGCCAGCAGTTACTCCCCTCTCGGGGGAGATACGCAGTATTTT.

The chain couples TRBV29-1 to TRBJ1-3; D perhaps matches TRBD1 (5 bases). Trimming shortened V by 6 bases and J by 4 bases, and 13 bases separated the two germline ends. The germline V gene encodes CDR1 SQVTM and CDR2 ANQGSEA. The CDR3 contains 13 residues. DNA for the CDR3: TGCAGCGTCTCCGGGACGGCAGGAAACACCATATATTTT. Amino acid sequence: CSVSGTAGNTIYF.

This clonotype was detected only a few times. This chain joins TRBV25-1 and TRBJ2-3; 10 bases align to TRBD2. Germline-derived CDR1 and CDR2 are MGHDK and SYGVNS. The CDR3 covers 15 residues. Trimming removed 8 bases from V and 2 bases from J; junction bases left unmatched: 7. The CDR3 loop reads CASWEAGGVTDTQYF. Written as DNA, the CDR3 is TGTGCCAGCTGGGAAGCGGGAGGGGTCACAGATACGCAGTATTTT.

This clonotype was counted at least ten times. The V call is TRBV12-3 or TRBV12-4, the J call TRBJ1-6; TRBD1 matches 7 bases. There are 13 residues in the CDR3. Trimming took 6 bases from V and 10 from J; bases not matched to a gene: 6. The CDR3 DNA reads TGTGCCAGCAGGGAGACAGGGAGCTCACCCCTCCACTTT. This gives the protein CASRETGSSPLHF.

This clonotype came up many times. V usage is TRBV7-3 and J usage is TRBJ2-1; D gene ambiguous. The CDR3 has 13 residues. V gave up 5 bases and J gave up 8 bases, with 13 bases separating them. Per the germline V gene, CDR1 is SGHTA and CDR2 is FQGTGA. The CDR3 coding sequence is TGTGCCAGCAGCCTCGGACCGTCGGATGAGCAGTTCTTC. The encoded protein is CASSLGPSDEQFF.

This clonotype has only a few counts. The chain has TRBV5-1 and TRBJ1-3, with TRBD1 matching 8 bases. This CDR3 is built from 16 residues. The junction had 4 bases not matched to a gene; V was cut back by 0 bases and J by 2 bases. CDR1 SGHRS and CDR2 YFSETQ come from the germline V gene. The CDR3 spells CASSLGTGSTGNTIYF. CDR3 nucleotides: TGCGCCAGCAGCTTGGGGACAGGGTCAACTGGAAACACCATATATTTT.

This clonotype has more than one count but fewer than ten. The chain uses TRBV6-5 and TRBJ1-1; D is uncertain. Germline V gene sequence: CDR1 MNHEY, CDR2 SVGAGI. The CDR3 totals 14 residues. Trimming took 2 bases from V and 6 from J, leaving 13 bases between them. CDR3 region: CASSYVDPVSEAFF. The CDR3, as DNA: TGTGCCAGCAGTTACGTGGATCCGGTCTCTGAAGCTTTCTTT.

This clonotype was found many times. This chain connects TRBV27 to TRBJ2-7, with a possible D match to TRBD2 (5 bases). V was cut by 3 bases and J by 2 bases, with 11 bases left in between. The CDR3 is 14 residues long. The germline V gene has CDR1 MNHEY and CDR2 SMNVEV (reference sequence). CDR3 sequence: CASSFSSGPYEQYF. The CDR3 DNA reads TGTGCCAGCAGTTTTTCCAGCGGTCCCTACGAGCAGTACTTC.

V and J are TRBV20-1 and TRBJ1-5; D is perhaps TRBD1 (5 bases). V was shortened by 6 bases and J by 11 bases, with 14 bases between the two germline ends. The germline V gene has CDR1 DFQATT and CDR2 SNEGSKA (reference sequence). The CDR3 contains 11 residues. The CDR3 protein is CSAEIGGAQHF. The CDR3, as DNA: TGCAGTGCCGAGATTGGGGGGGCCCAGCATTTT.

V is TRBV5-1 and J is TRBJ2-6, with D uncertain. The CDR3 covers 16 residues. V lost 0 bases and J lost 0, with 7 bases in between. Germline V lookup: CDR1 SGHRS, CDR2 YFSETQ. The CDR3 DNA follows: TGCGCCAGCAGCTTGGGGGCGATCTCTGGGGCCAACGTCCTGACTTTC. Its protein product is CASSLGAISGANVLTF.